Following are 24 T cell receptor beta chains from one sample sequenced in a study of blood T cell repertoires in COVID-19. The table came from immunoSEQ multiplex PCR; TCRdb's copy has only in-frame clones and leaves some out. This table has about 260,000 clones, 80% to 90% appearing once. The sequencing sample was made of peripheral blood. Receptors were obtained from a middle-aged woman with acute or convalescent COVID-19.

V and J are TRBV6-2 or TRBV6-3 and TRBJ2-3, with 9 bases fitting TRBD2. Germline trimming cut 4 bases from V and 2 bases from J; bases unmatched to any gene: 10. Germline values: CDR1 MNHEY, CDR2 SVGEGT. CDR3 length equals 17 residues. CDR3 region: CASSSPLAGSNTDTQYF. In nucleotides, the CDR3 is TGTGCCAGCAGTTCGCCCCTAGCGGGGTCCAACACAGATACGCAGTATTTT.

Here the CDR3 reads CASSLGASGETDTQYF. CDR3 DNA sequence: TGTGCCAGCAGCTTGGGGGCTAGCGGGGAGACAGATACGCAGTATTTT. This chain joins TRBV5-4 and TRBJ2-3; 9 bases are shared with TRBD2. The germline V gene has CDR1 SGHNT and CDR2 YYREEE (reference sequence). Germline trimming cut 0 bases from V and 3 bases from J; bases unmatched to any gene: 5. The CDR3 is 16 residues long.

J is TRBJ1-4 and V is TRBV5-4, with D perhaps matching TRBD1 (5 bases). The V gene's germline CDR1 is SGHNT and CDR2 YYREEE (reference sequence). Trimming stripped 4 bases from V and 8 bases from J, with 18 bases between. The CDR3 totals 15 residues. The CDR3 sequence: CASSLTEAGREKLFF. The CDR3 coding sequence is TGTGCCAGCAGCCTTACAGAGGCGGGACGGGAAAAACTGTTTTTT.

This chain uses TRBV11-2 with TRBJ1-2; 8 bases are shared with TRBD1. The CDR3 loop spans 14 amino acids. Germline trimming cut 5 bases from V and 2 bases from J; bases unmatched to any gene: 4. Germline loops: CDR1 SGHAT, CDR2 FQNNGV. The CDR3 region is CASSHRTGNYGYTF. For the CDR3, the DNA is TGTGCCAGCAGCCACCGGACAGGGAACTATGGCTACACCTTC.

Written as DNA, the CDR3 is TGTGCCTGGAGCCCGGGGACAGTCGGGACTGAAGCTTTCTTT. Residues: CAWSPGTVGTEAFF. V is TRBV30 and J is TRBJ1-1; 7 bases map to TRBD1. The CDR3 has 14 amino acids. Germline V gives CDR1 GTSNPN, CDR2 SVGIG (reference sequence). V gave up 3 bases and J gave up 5 bases; unmatched junction bases: 9.

The chain is built from TRBV9 and TRBJ2-6; TRBD1 matches at 8 bases. V lost 4 bases, J lost 0 bases, and 3 bases stayed unmatched. The CDR3 contains 16 residues. Germline V gives CDR1 SGDLS, CDR2 YYNGEE. As DNA, the CDR3 is TGTGCCAGCAGCACAGGGGGAACCTCTGGGGCCAACGTCCTGACTTTC. Amino acids: CASSTGGTSGANVLTF.

The rearrangement links TRBV7-3 to TRBJ1-2, with D uncertain. This CDR3 contains 12 residues. Germline CDR1 and CDR2: SGHTA and FQGTGA. The V gene lost 2 bases and the J gene lost 4 bases, with 5 bases spanning the gap. The CDR3 DNA sequence: TGTGCCAGCAGCTTACTTGTCTATGGCTACACCTTC. Encoded protein: CASSLLVYGYTF.

J is TRBJ2-3 and V is TRBV5-4; 9 bases match TRBD2. This CDR3 is 15 amino acids long. Germline V gives CDR1 SGHNT, CDR2 YYREEE (reference sequence). V trimming: 0 bases; J trimming: 5 bases; junction bases outside the gene matches: 4. This chain's CDR3 is CASSLGGGARDTQYF. The CDR3 region has the DNA TGTGCCAGCAGCTTGGGCGGGGGGGCCAGAGATACGCAGTATTTT.

V is TRBV24-1 and J is TRBJ1-2, with TRBD1 matching over 9 bases. The CDR3 contains 13 residues. CDR1 is KGHDR and CDR2 is SFDVKD in the germline V gene. J was trimmed by 6 bases and V by 11 bases; bases with no gene match: 9. CDR3 DNA: TGTGCCATTCAGGGACAGGGCCTCAATGGCTACACCTTC. It yields the protein CAIQGQGLNGYTF.

The chain has TRBV2 and TRBJ1-1, with D possibly matching TRBD1 (6 bases). V lost 6 bases and J 3 bases, leaving 20 bases between the germline ends. CDR3 size: 16 residues. The V gene's germline CDR1 is SNHLY and CDR2 FYNNEI. This CDR3 is CASRSNYRVRDTEAFF. The CDR3 region has the DNA TGTGCCAGCAGGTCCAATTACAGGGTAAGAGACACTGAAGCTTTCTTT.

As to this clone: In the same sample, other DNA sequences code for this CDR3. This chain joins TRBV11-2 and TRBJ1-1; TRBD1 is a possible D gene (5 bases). The germline gives CDR1 SGHAT, CDR2 FQNNGV. V was pared by 3 bases and J by 5 bases, with 10 bases between. This CDR3 is built from 13 residues. CDR3 DNA: TGTGCCAGCAGCTTGGGGGGATGGACTGAAGCTTTCTTT. Its translation is CASSLGGWTEAFF.

This rearrangement joins TRBV7-9 to TRBJ1-1, with 8 bases that match TRBD1. Germline V CDR1 and CDR2: SEHNR, FQNEAQ (reference sequence). Germline trimming cut 0 bases from V and 4 bases from J; bases unmatched to any gene: 7. This CDR3 comprises 16 residues. The CDR3 sequence is CASSLASGGTGTEAFF. DNA of the CDR3: TGTGCCAGCAGCTTAGCCTCAGGGGGCACGGGCACTGAAGCTTTCTTT.

The J gene is TRBJ1-2, the V gene TRBV3-1 (or the pseudogene TRBV3-2), with a weak D call TRBD1 (5 bases). Germline CDR1 reads LGHDT; CDR2 reads YNNKEL (reference sequence). The CDR3 totals 18 residues. The germline V and J ends were trimmed by 1 base and 1 base, with 19 bases remaining between them. The chain's CDR3 is CASSQVGGADFYNYGYTF. Written as DNA, the CDR3 is TGTGCCAGCAGCCAAGTGGGCGGGGCCGATTTCTATAACTATGGCTACACCTTC.

The chain carries TRBV4-1 and TRBJ2-7; TRBD2 matches 10 bases. Trimming removed 2 bases from V and 4 bases from J; junction bases left unmatched: 5. CDR1 and CDR2 (germline): MGHRA, YSYEKL. This CDR3 region has 15 residues. CDR3 sequence: CASSQRVSGGYEQYV. CDR3 nucleotides: TGCGCCAGCAGCCAAAGGGTTAGCGGGGGGTACGAGCAGTACGTC.

The chain carries TRBV13 and TRBJ1-2, with 8 positions matching TRBD1. This CDR3 region has 14 residues. V gave up 5 bases and J gave up 7 bases; unmatched junction bases: 9. From germline, CDR1 is PRHDT and CDR2 FYEKMQ (reference sequence). CDR3 loop: CASSNPGQGAGYTF. CDR3 in DNA: TGTGCCAGCAGCAACCCTGGGCAGGGGGCTGGCTACACCTTC.

The J gene is TRBJ2-1, the V gene TRBV27, with 14 bases that match TRBD2. This CDR3 contains 15 residues. Germline V gives CDR1 MNHEY, CDR2 SMNVEV (reference sequence). The J segment lost 5 bases and the V segment lost 3 bases, leaving 0 bases of the junction unmatched. The chain's CDR3 is CASSLTSGGDNEQFF. The CDR3 DNA sequence: TGTGCCAGCAGTTTGACTAGCGGGGGGGACAATGAGCAGTTCTTC.

The chain links TRBV29-1 to TRBJ1-5; 8 bases map to TRBD1. The CDR3 covers 16 residues. The germline CDR1 and CDR2 sequences are SQVTM and ANQGSEA. V lost 4 bases, J lost 5 bases, and 13 bases stayed unmatched. CDR3 sequence reads: CSVVESQTGVDQPQHF. In nucleotides, the CDR3 is TGCAGCGTTGTTGAGTCCCAGACAGGGGTCGATCAGCCCCAGCATTTT.

The V gene is TRBV6-4, the J gene TRBJ1-2, with 7 bases aligning to TRBD1. The V and J ends lost 2 bases and 6 bases, in that order; junction bases with no gene match: 6. This CDR3 region has 14 residues. The germline V gene has CDR1 MRHNA and CDR2 SNTAGT. CDR3 sequence (DNA): TGTGCCAGCAGTGACGCGACAGGGAGAGATGGCTACACCTTC. The encoded protein is CASSDATGRDGYTF.

V gene TRBV29-1 combines with J gene TRBJ2-1; D uncertain. V lost 7 bases and J 0 bases, leaving 10 bases between the germline ends. The length of the CDR3 is 13 residues. CDR1 SQVTM and CDR2 ANQGSEA come from the germline V gene. CDR3 residues: CSAPLSSYNEQFF. The CDR3 region has the DNA TGCAGCGCCCCCCTAAGCTCCTACAATGAGCAGTTCTTC.

This clone was counted a single time. This chain links TRBV5-1 with TRBJ1-4, with 9 bases fitting TRBD1. This CDR3 spans 15 amino acids. Germline values: CDR1 SGHRS, CDR2 YFSETQ. V trimming: 4 bases; J trimming: 10 bases; junction bases outside the gene matches: 11. CDR3 protein: CASSDPTGGGGKLFF. The CDR3 DNA reads TGCGCCAGCAGCGACCCTACAGGGGGCGGAGGAAAACTGTTTTTT.

In DNA form, the CDR3 reads TGTGCCAGCAGTGAACAGGGGGTGGTCGGCGGGGAGCTGTTTTTT. Its translation is CASSEQGVVGGELFF. The V call is TRBV2, the J call TRBJ2-2; 7 nucleotides line up with TRBD1. CDR1 and CDR2 (germline): SNHLY, FYNNEI. J lost 7 bases, V lost 2 bases, and 7 bases had no gene match. The CDR3 loop spans 15 amino acids. The complete variable domain, with remaining parts taken from reference TRBV2 and TRBJ2-2, reads EPEVTQTPSHQVTQMGQEVILRCVPISNHLYFYWYRQILGQKVEFLVSFYNNEISEKSEIFDDQFSVERPDGSNFTLKIRSTKLEDSAMYFCASSEQGVVGGELFFGEGSRLTVL.

J is TRBJ1-2 and V is TRBV28, with D unclear. V was shortened by 10 bases and J by 8 bases, with 14 bases between the two germline ends. This CDR3 spans 11 amino acids. Germline CDR1 is MDHEN and CDR2 is SYDVKM. CDR3: CATQRANGYTF. CDR3 coding DNA: TGTGCCACCCAGCGGGCTAACGGCTACACCTTC.

The gene calls are TRBV29-1 and TRBJ1-4, with unresolved D. Germline CDR1 and CDR2: SQVTM and ANQGSEA. The CDR3 totals 14 residues. Between the trimmed V and J ends, which lost 6 bases and 6 bases, there was a span of 17 bases. CDR3: CSVGVGLRDEKLFF. The CDR3 nucleotides read TGCAGCGTGGGAGTGGGGTTGAGGGATGAAAAACTGTTTTTT. Variable domain in full (rest from reference TRBV29-1 and TRBJ1-4): SAVISQKPSRDICQRGTSLTIQCQVDSQVTMMFWYRQQPGQSLTLIATANQGSEATYESGFVIDKFPISRPNLTFSTLTVSNMSPEDSSIYLCSVGVGLRDEKLFFGSGTQLSVL.

This rearrangement joins TRBV9 to TRBJ1-4; weak D call: TRBD1 (6 bases). The CDR3 consists of 15 residues. V dropped 0 bases and J dropped 6 bases, with 12 bases sitting between them. Germline V gene sequence: CDR1 SGDLS, CDR2 YYNGEE. The CDR3 coding sequence is TGTGCCAGCAGCGTAGGACGGTCAGGGGATGAAAAACTGTTTTTT. This sequence encodes CASSVGRSGDEKLFF. Full variable domain (rest looked up from reference TRBV9 and TRBJ1-4): DSGVTQTPKHLITATGQRVTLRCSPRSGDLSVYWYQQSLDQGLQFLIQYYNGEERAKGNILERFSAQQFPDLHSELNLSSLELGDSALYFCASSVGRSGDEKLFFGSGTQLSVL.